This TCR beta chain was documented in a study of cytomegalovirus exposure and HLA in healthy donors. Study-level results: It was confirmed in vitro that a few of the CMV-associated chains were specific for CMV antigens. Some V segments could not be told apart, so they were left out, TRBV6-2 and TRBV6-3 among them. Most TCR sequences were uncommon, yet certain public TCRs appeared in many donors.

60 Vbeta and 13 Jbeta primers were used in PCR. This table comes from immunoSEQ multiplex PCR, and its TCRdb copy is limited to in-frame clones, with some not included. The data hold about 120,000 clones, with approximately 70% observed a single time. Per the germline V gene, CDR1 is WNHNN and CDR2 is SYGVQD (reference sequence). Trimming cost V 6 bases and J 7 bases, with 10 bases left between them. The CDR3 sequence is 12 residues long. Concerning this clone itself: Its antigen is currently unknown.

The sequence derives from a woman between 40 and 55 years old in good health and CMV-seropositive. The chain has TRBV10-1 and TRBJ1-5, with TRBD1 as a possible D gene (5 bases). Sequenced material: PBMCs. The CDR3 loop is CASRIRGQPQHF. The CDR3 bases are TGCGCCAGCAGGATAAGGGGACAGCCCCAGCATTTT.